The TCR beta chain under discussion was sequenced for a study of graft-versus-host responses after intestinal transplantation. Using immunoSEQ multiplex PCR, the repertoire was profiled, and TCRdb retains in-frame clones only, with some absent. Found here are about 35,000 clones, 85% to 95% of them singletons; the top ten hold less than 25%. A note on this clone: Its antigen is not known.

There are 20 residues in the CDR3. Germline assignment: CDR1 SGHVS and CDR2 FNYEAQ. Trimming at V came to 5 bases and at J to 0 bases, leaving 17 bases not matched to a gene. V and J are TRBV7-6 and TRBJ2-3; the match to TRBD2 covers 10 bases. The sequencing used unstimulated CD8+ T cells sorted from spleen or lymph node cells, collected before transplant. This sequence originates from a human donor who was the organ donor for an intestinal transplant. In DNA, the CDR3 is TGTGCCAGCAGCCACCCAAGAGTGACTAGCGGGCTAACTAGCACAGATACGCAGTATTTT. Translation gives CASSHPRVTSGLTSTDTQYF.